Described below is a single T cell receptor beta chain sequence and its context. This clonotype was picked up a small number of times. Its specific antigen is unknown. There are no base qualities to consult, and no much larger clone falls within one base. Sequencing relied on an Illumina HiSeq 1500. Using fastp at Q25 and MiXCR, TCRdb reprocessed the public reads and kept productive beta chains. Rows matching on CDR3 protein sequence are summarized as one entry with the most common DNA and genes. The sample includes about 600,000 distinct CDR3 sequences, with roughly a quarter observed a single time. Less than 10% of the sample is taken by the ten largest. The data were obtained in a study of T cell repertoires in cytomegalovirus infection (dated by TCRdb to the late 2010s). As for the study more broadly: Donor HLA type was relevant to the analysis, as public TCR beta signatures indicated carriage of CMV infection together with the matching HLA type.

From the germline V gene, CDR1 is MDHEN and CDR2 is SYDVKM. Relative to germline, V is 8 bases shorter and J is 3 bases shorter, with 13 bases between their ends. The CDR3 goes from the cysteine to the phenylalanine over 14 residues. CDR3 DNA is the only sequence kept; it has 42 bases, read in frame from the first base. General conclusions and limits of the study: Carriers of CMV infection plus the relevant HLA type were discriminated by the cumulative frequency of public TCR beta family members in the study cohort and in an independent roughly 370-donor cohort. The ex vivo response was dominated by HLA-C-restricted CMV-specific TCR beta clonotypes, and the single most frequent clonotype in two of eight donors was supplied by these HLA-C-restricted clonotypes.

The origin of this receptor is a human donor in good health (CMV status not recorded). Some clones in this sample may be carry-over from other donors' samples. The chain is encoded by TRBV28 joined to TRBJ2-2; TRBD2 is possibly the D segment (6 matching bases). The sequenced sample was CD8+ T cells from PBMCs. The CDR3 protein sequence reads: CASVGLPYTGELFF. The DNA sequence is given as TGTGCCAGCGTGGGACTCCCTTACACCGGGGAGCTGTTTTTT.